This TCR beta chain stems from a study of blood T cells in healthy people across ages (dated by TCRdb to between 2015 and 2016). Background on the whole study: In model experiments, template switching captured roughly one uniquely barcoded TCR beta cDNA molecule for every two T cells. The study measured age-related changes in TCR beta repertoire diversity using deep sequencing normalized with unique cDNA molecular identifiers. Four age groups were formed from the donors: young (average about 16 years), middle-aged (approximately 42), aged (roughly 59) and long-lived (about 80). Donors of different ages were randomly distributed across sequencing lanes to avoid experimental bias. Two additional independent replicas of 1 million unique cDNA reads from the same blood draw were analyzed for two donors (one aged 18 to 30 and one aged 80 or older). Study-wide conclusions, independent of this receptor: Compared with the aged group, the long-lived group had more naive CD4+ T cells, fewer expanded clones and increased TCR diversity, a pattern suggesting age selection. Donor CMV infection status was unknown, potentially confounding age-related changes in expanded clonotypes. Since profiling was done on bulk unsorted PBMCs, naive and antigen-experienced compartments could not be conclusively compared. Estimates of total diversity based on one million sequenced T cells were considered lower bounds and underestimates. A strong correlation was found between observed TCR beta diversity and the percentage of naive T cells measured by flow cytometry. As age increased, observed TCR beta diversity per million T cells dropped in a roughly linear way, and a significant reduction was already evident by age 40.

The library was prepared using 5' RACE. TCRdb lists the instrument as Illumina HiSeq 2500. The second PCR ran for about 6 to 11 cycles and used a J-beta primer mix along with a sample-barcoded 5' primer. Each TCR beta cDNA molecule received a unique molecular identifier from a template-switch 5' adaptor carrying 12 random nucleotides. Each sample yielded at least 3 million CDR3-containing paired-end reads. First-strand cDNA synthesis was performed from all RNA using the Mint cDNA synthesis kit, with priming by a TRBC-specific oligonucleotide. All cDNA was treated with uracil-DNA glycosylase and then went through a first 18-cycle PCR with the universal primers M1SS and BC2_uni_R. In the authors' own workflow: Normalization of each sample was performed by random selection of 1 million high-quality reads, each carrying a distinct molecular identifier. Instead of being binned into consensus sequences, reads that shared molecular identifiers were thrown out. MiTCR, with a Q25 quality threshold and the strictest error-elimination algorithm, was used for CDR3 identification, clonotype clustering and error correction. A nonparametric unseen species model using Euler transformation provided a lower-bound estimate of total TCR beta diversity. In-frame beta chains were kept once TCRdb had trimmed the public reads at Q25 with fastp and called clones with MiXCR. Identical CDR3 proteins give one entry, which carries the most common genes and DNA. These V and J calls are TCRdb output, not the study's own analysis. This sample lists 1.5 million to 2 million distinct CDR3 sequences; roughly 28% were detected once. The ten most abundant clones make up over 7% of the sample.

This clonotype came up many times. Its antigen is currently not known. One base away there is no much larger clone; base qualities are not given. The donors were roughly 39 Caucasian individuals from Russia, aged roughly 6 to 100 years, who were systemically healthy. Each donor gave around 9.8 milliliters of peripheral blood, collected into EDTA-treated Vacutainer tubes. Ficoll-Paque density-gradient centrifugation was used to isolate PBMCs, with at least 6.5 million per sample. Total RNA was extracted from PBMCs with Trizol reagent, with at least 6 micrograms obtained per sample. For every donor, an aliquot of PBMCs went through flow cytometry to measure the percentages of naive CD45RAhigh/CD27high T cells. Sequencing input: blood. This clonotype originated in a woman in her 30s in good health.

The CDR3 protein sequence reads: CAISLQASYEQYF. In nucleotides, the sequence is TGTGCCATCAGTTTACAGGCTTCCTACGAGCAGTACTTC. The rearranged segments are TRBV10-3 and TRBJ2-7; the D gene is perhaps TRBD1, on 5 matching bases. As encoded in the germline V gene, CDR1 is ENHRY while CDR2 is SYGVKD. Trimming at the junction amounts to 5 bases on V and 1 base on J, and the germline ends lie 9 bases apart. The CDR3 sequence holds 13 residues, the cysteine and phenylalanine included. Solely the CDR3 DNA is kept, with 39 bases framed from the first base.